This T cell receptor (beta chain) came from a study of T cell responses to AZD1222 COVID-19 vaccine. The study's findings and limits: Females made up more of the donors, who were largely white British, and clonal diversity may have come out too low.

The method was immunoSEQ multiplex PCR; TCRdb's version includes in-frame clones alone and lacks a portion of them. The sample lists 150,000 to 200,000 clones; about 90% were seen once. On this clone itself: Its antigen is undetermined.

The CDR3 extends over 12 amino acids. The germline CDR1 and CDR2 sequences are MDHEN and SYDVKM. The germline V and J ends were trimmed by 8 bases and 10 bases, with 12 bases remaining between them. V is TRBV28 and J is TRBJ1-6; D unresolved. The source is an adult in good health. Sequencing used peripheral blood, obtained on day 0 of AZD1222 vaccination. This chain's CDR3 is CASGALRSPLHF. The CDR3 DNA sequence: TGTGCCAGCGGAGCTCTCCGATCACCCCTCCACTTT.